These 30 T cell receptor beta chains share one sample of origin, sequenced in a study of T cell repertoires in cytomegalovirus infection. One entry per CDR3 protein results from TCRdb running MiXCR on the reads. The repertoire holds under 850,000 distinct CDR3 sequences, with approximately 34% as singletons. The sample was PBMCs. All receptors come from a human donor in good health (CMV status not recorded). Some clones in this sample may be carry-over from other donors' samples.

Concerning this clonotype itself: Given a much more abundant clone one base away, this may be a read error. The V gene is TRBV25-1, the J gene TRBJ2-5; 7 positions agree with TRBD1. The germline V gene encodes CDR1 MGHDK and CDR2 SYGVNS. The CDR3 contains 17 residues. The CDR3 reads CASSDFIDRDRQETQSF. DNA of the CDR3: TGTGCCAGCAGTGACTTTATTGACAGGGATCGGCAAGAGACCCAGTCCTTC.

This clonotype was recorded at least ten times. The rearrangement joins TRBV7-9 to TRBJ1-2, with D unclear. Trimming removed 4 bases from V and 4 bases from J, with 4 bases in between. The CDR3 runs 11 residues. Germline V lookup: CDR1 SEHNR, CDR2 FQNEAQ (reference sequence). For the CDR3, the DNA is TGTGCCAGCAGCTCCACCTATGGCTACACCTTC. Protein: CASSSTYGYTF.

Comments on this clonotype: One base away lies a much larger clone, so this may be a sequencing read error. J is TRBJ2-3 and V is TRBV7-2, with D perhaps TRBD2 (5 bases). The germline gives CDR1 SGHTA, CDR2 FQGNSA. CDR3 length equals 15 residues. CDR3 residues: CASSFSLLATDAQYF. The DNA of the CDR3 is TGTGCCAGCAGCTTCAGTCTCCTAGCAACAGATGCGCAGTATTTT.

The chain joins TRBV9 to TRBJ1-1, with D tentatively TRBD1 (6 bases). Trimming pared 6 bases from V and 1 base from J, leaving 16 bases between. This CDR3 has 15 amino acids. CDR1 and CDR2 from the germline V gene are SGDLS and YYNGEE. The CDR3 coding sequence is TGTGCCAGCACCCAAGGGGGGGGAGGGAACACTGAAGCTTTCTTT. Translated: CASTQGGGGNTEAFF.

In its sample, this clonotype was seen a few times. The V gene is TRBV7-6, the J gene TRBJ2-1, with 10 bases matching TRBD2. The CDR3 is 16 amino acids. Germline V gene lookup returns CDR1 SGHVS and CDR2 FNYEAQ. The trim removed 1 base at V and 3 bases at J, leaving 3 bases unmatched. The CDR3 DNA follows: TGTGCCAGCAGCTTAGGGCCTAGCGGGGGCTACAATGAGCAGTTCTTC. This codes for CASSLGPSGGYNEQFF. The whole variable domain, filled in from reference TRBV7-6 and TRBJ2-1, reads GAGVSQSPRYKVTKRGQDVALRCDPISGHVSLYWYRQALGQGPEFLTYFNYEAQQDKSGLPNDRFSAERPEGSISTLTIQRTEQRDSAMYRCASSLGPSGGYNEQFFGPGTRLTVL.

The CDR3 DNA follows: TGTGCCAGCAGCCTGGGGCGGGGTGTGAGGGAGCAGTTCTTC. Translation: CASSLGRGVREQFF. The chain has TRBV7-6 and TRBJ2-1, with a weak D call TRBD2 (6 bases). Germline V gene data show CDR1 as SGHVS and CDR2 as FNYEAQ. Trimming stripped 5 bases from V and 10 bases from J, with 18 bases between. The CDR3 contains 14 residues.

V is TRBV19 and J is TRBJ2-3; 7 positions match TRBD1. Germline assignment: CDR1 LNHDA and CDR2 SQIVND (reference sequence). This CDR3 contains 14 residues. Losses at the gene ends were 7 bases for V and 1 base for J; bases not matched to a gene: 5. DNA for the CDR3: TGTGCCAGTATGGCCGGGACAGGCACAGATACGCAGTATTTT. Encoded protein: CASMAGTGTDTQYF.

The V gene is TRBV11-2, the J gene TRBJ2-1; 13 positions match TRBD2. CDR3 length equals 17 residues. From germline, CDR1 is SGHAT and CDR2 FQNNGV. Unmatched junction bases numbered 9, after V lost 4 bases and J lost 6 bases. This CDR3 is CASSSETSGRIGNEQFF. CDR3 nucleotides: TGTGCCAGCAGCTCCGAGACTAGCGGGAGGATTGGCAATGAGCAGTTCTTC.

The chain uses TRBV4-1 and TRBJ2-1; no reliable D call. The V end was cut by 0 bases, the J end by 8 bases, with 5 bases between. This CDR3 is built from 12 residues. Germline lookup yields CDR1 MGHRA and CDR2 YSYEKL. CDR3 DNA: TGCGCCAGCAGCCAAGATCCGGATGAGCAGTTCTTC. Amino acids: CASSQDPDEQFF.

The chain has TRBV20-1 and TRBJ1-3; 8 nucleotides match TRBD1. CDR1 is DFQATT, CDR2 SNEGSKA, per germline (reference sequence). The CDR3 is made up of 12 amino acids. With V trimmed by 5 bases and J by 14 bases, 11 bases remained unmatched. The CDR3 nucleotides are TGCAGTGCTCATACTACAGGGGGGAAAGTATATTTT. Its translation: CSAHTTGGKVYF.

The chain couples TRBV20-1 to TRBJ1-5, with 7 bases lining up with TRBD1. CDR1 is DFQATT, CDR2 SNEGSKA, per germline (reference sequence). This CDR3 is 14 amino acids long. After removal of 4 bases from V and 4 bases from J, the junction contained 7 bases not matched to a gene. This chain's CDR3 is CSAKADRDNQPQHF. CDR3 in DNA: TGCAGTGCTAAAGCCGACAGGGATAATCAGCCCCAGCATTTT.

This clonotype came up a few times. This sequence joins TRBV7-9 and TRBJ2-3, with a weak D call TRBD2 (5 bases). CDR3 length: 15 residues. V was cut by 4 bases and J by 4 bases, with 15 bases left in between. The germline CDR1 and CDR2 sequences are SEHNR and FQNEAQ (reference sequence). The CDR3 DNA reads TGTGCCAGCAGCTCCGCATCGGGGAGTCCAGATACGCAGTATTTT. Its protein is CASSSASGSPDTQYF.

The chain carries TRBV5-6 and TRBJ2-4, with D maybe TRBD1 (5 bases). The V gene's germline CDR1 is SGHDT and CDR2 YYEEEE. Trimming left V 0 bases short and J 8 bases short, with 12 bases between. The CDR3 has 14 amino acids. The CDR3 region has the DNA TGTGCCAGCAGCTTGGCGGGCAGGGCGGACATTCAGTACTTC. Protein sequence: CASSLAGRADIQYF.

This clonotype was seen more than once but under ten times. The chain links TRBV5-1 to TRBJ2-3, with D perhaps matching TRBD2 (5 bases). The V end was cut by 0 bases, the J end by 2 bases, with 13 bases between. Germline assignment: CDR1 SGHRS and CDR2 YFSETQ. This CDR3 has 16 residues. Here the CDR3 reads CASSLGTSKSTDTQYF. Written as DNA, the CDR3 is TGCGCCAGCAGCTTGGGGACTTCAAAGTCCACAGATACGCAGTATTTT.

The chain is built from TRBV6-1 and TRBJ1-5; D is perhaps TRBD1 (6 bases). Germline V CDR1 and CDR2: MNHNS, SASEGT. This CDR3 is 11 amino acids long. V lost 6 bases to trimming and J lost 10 bases, with 10 bases between them. The CDR3 loop is CASSPQGPQHF. The CDR3 DNA is TGTGCCAGCAGCCCACAGGGACCCCAGCATTTT.

The chain joins TRBV28 to TRBJ1-6; D perhaps matches TRBD1 (5 bases). Germline CDR1 and CDR2: MDHEN and SYDVKM. V was pared by 2 bases and J by 8 bases, with 13 bases between. CDR3 length: 15 residues. CDR3 in amino acids: CASSLPGRTYSPLHF. CDR3 nucleotide sequence: TGTGCCAGCAGTTTACCGGGACGGACCTATTCACCCCTCCACTTT. Combining the CDR3 with reference TRBV28 and TRBJ1-6 gives the whole variable domain DVKVTQSSRYLVKRTGEKVFLECVQDMDHENMFWYRQDPGLGLRLIYFSYDVKMKEKGDIPEGYSVSREKKERFSLILESASTNQTSMYLCASSLPGRTYSPLHFGNGTRLTVT.

The V gene is TRBV7-2, the J gene TRBJ1-2; D perhaps matches TRBD1 (5 bases). V dropped 6 bases and J dropped 0 bases, with 11 bases sitting between them. CDR1 SGHTA and CDR2 FQGNSA come from the germline V gene. The CDR3 length is 14 residues. CDR3 sequence (DNA): TGTGCCAGCAGGGGGGGTACTTCTAACTATGGCTACACCTTC. Translated: CASRGGTSNYGYTF.

This chain links TRBV28 with TRBJ2-7; D perhaps matches TRBD1 (5 bases). The germline V gene encodes CDR1 MDHEN and CDR2 SYDVKM. V dropped 5 bases and J dropped 2 bases, with 13 bases sitting between them. The CDR3 runs to 14 residues. CDR3 sequence: CASSLATEAYEQYF. The CDR3 nucleotides read TGTGCCAGCAGTCTCGCGACAGAAGCCTACGAGCAGTACTTC.

The genes are TRBV5-5 and TRBJ2-6, with D perhaps matching TRBD2 (5 bases). The germline V gene has CDR1 SGHKS and CDR2 YYEKEE (reference sequence). Trimming stripped 2 bases from V and 2 bases from J, with 8 bases between. The CDR3 is 15 amino acids. DNA of the CDR3: TGTGCCAGCAGCTTCGGGGTCGCTGGGGCCAACGTCCTGACTTTC. Encoded protein: CASSFGVAGANVLTF.

This clonotype has just a few counts. This chain links TRBV12-3 or TRBV12-4 with TRBJ1-2; 8 bases align to TRBD1. CDR3 size: 14 residues. J was trimmed by 4 bases and V by 5 bases; bases with no gene match: 6. The CDR3 sequence: CASSRGQGLYGYTF. DNA of the CDR3: TGTGCCAGCAGTCGCGGACAGGGCCTCTATGGCTACACCTTC.

The chain combines TRBV6-5 with TRBJ1-4; 7 bases fit TRBD1. CDR1 MNHEY and CDR2 SVGAGI come from the germline V gene. This CDR3 spans 15 amino acids. Trimming cost V 6 bases and J 9 bases; bases outside gene matches: 13. The DNA for the CDR3 is TGTGCCAGCAGCCGACAGGGCCAGGGGCAGAAAAAACTGTTTTTT. Translating gives CASSRQGQGQKKLFF.

This clonotype was seen only a few times. The rearrangement joins TRBV5-8 to TRBJ2-3; D gene uncertain. CDR3 length equals 14 residues. Trimming shortened V by 1 base and J by 0 bases, and 6 bases separated the two germline ends. The germline V gene encodes CDR1 SGHTS and CDR2 YDEGEE. Here the CDR3 reads CASSLLASTDTQYF. The CDR3 nucleotides are TGTGCCAGCAGCTTGCTTGCGAGCACAGATACGCAGTATTTT. Full variable domain (remainder filled in from reference TRBV5-8 and TRBJ2-3): EAGVTQSPTHLIKTRGQQATLRCSPISGHTSVYWYQQALGLGLQFLLWYDEGEERNRGNFPPRFSGRQFPNYSSELNVNALELEDSALYLCASSLLASTDTQYFGPGTRLTVL.

The CDR3 nucleotides are TGTGCCAGCAGTCCTCGTGGGACAGTGAATCAGCCCCAGCATTTT. Residues: CASSPRGTVNQPQHF. The rearrangement joins TRBV5-5 to TRBJ1-5, with 7 bases aligning to TRBD1. CDR1 is SGHKS, CDR2 YYEKEE, per germline (reference sequence). The CDR3 spans 15 residues. Germline trimming cut 5 bases from V and 4 bases from J; bases unmatched to any gene: 9. Combining the CDR3 with reference TRBV5-5 and TRBJ1-5 gives the whole variable domain DAGVTQSPTHLIKTRGQQVTLRCSPISGHKSVSWYQQVLGQGPQFIFQYYEKEERGRGNFPDRFSARQFPNYSSELNVNALLLGDSALYLCASSPRGTVNQPQHFGDGTRLSIL.

In its sample, this clonotype was seen a few times. The CDR3 loop reads CASSPKGDRTHGTQYF. The CDR3 coding sequence is TGCGCCAGCAGCCCGAAGGGGGACAGGACCCATGGGACCCAGTACTTC. The chain is built from TRBV4-1 and TRBJ2-5; the match to TRBD1 covers 8 bases. Trimming cost V 4 bases and J 7 bases; bases outside gene matches: 14. Germline CDR1 MGHRA, CDR2 YSYEKL. This CDR3 has 16 amino acids.

This chain joins TRBV28 and TRBJ2-3; a possible D gene is TRBD1 (6 bases). V dropped 1 base and J dropped 1 base, with 15 bases sitting between them. The CDR3 contains 17 residues. Germline V gene sequence: CDR1 MDHEN, CDR2 SYDVKM. CDR3 nucleotide sequence: TGTGCCAGCAGTTTATTGGGGGCGGTCTCCGGCACAGATACGCAGTATTTT. Translating it yields CASSLLGAVSGTDTQYF.

Many counts were recorded for this clonotype. The rearrangement links TRBV7-2 to TRBJ1-3, with TRBD1 matching over 9 bases. Germline V gene data show CDR1 as SGHTA and CDR2 as FQGNSA. The CDR3 runs 19 residues. The J segment lost 7 bases and the V segment lost 5 bases, leaving 21 bases of the junction unmatched. CDR3 protein: CASSRIGGQGTITGNTIYF. CDR3 nucleotide sequence: TGTGCCAGCAGCCGAATAGGCGGACAGGGGACGATTACGGGGAACACCATATATTTT. The full variable domain, its missing parts supplied by reference TRBV7-2 and TRBJ1-3, is GAGVSQSPSNKVTEKGKDVELRCDPISGHTALYWYRQSLGQGLEFLIYFQGNSAPDKSGLPSDRFSAERTGGSVSTLTIQRTQQEDSAVYLCASSRIGGQGTITGNTIYFGEGSWLTVV.

This clonotype appeared many times. The rearrangement links TRBV28 to TRBJ1-6; D gene unclear. The CDR3 runs to 15 residues. V was shortened by 5 bases and J by 0 bases, with 8 bases between the two germline ends. Germline V gene lookup returns CDR1 MDHEN and CDR2 SYDVKM. DNA for the CDR3: TGTGCCAGCAGTACTGGTAGCTCCTATAATTCACCCCTCCACTTT. Its translation: CASSTGSSYNSPLHF.

This clonotype has more than one count but fewer than ten. This chain links TRBV2 with TRBJ2-7, with TRBD2 identical over 9 bases. The CDR3 extends over 15 amino acids. V lost 9 bases and J lost 6; bases outside the gene matches: 15. Looked up from germline, CDR1 is SNHLY and CDR2 is FYNNEI. CDR3 loop: CASSPRWREGREQYF. The CDR3 DNA is TGTGCCAGTTCCCCTCGTTGGCGGGAGGGCCGCGAGCAGTACTTC.

A remark on this clonotype: The junction departs from the called germline gene at one end, perhaps through a read error. The rearrangement links TRBV27 to TRBJ2-5; D gene ambiguous. Germline loops: CDR1 MNHEY, CDR2 SMNVEV (reference sequence). The CDR3 runs to 14 residues. The CDR3: CASSLSLYQENQYF. The CDR3 region has the DNA TGTGCCAGCAGTTTGTCCTTGTACCAAGAGAACCAGTACTTC.

This clonotype showed up just a few times. The CDR3: CASSQGNLKNIQYF. CDR3 DNA: TGTGCCAGCAGCCAAGGGAACCTAAAAAACATTCAGTACTTC. The rearrangement links TRBV14 to TRBJ2-4, with D uncertain. With 1 base removed from V and 4 bases from J, the gap between germline ends came to 8 bases. Germline CDR1 reads SGHDN; CDR2 reads FVKESK. There are 14 residues in the CDR3.